This T cell receptor (beta chain) derives from a study of beta chain features in type 1 diabetes. General observations from the study: Sequencing the cDNA could make cells with high TCR expression show up more than they should. Whether HLA type influences TCRB rearrangement remained unresolved here.

What was sequenced were expressed TCRB transcripts, since all of the isolated RNA had been reverse transcribed. Some clones are missing from TCRdb's copy, which holds only in-frame ones; the method was immunoSEQ multiplex PCR. The table has about 930,000 clones, about a sixth seen once. V was pared by 7 bases and J by 4 bases, with 15 bases between. This CDR3 comprises 14 residues. Germline-derived CDR1 and CDR2 are SEHNR and FQNEAQ (reference sequence). This clone was detected a few times. Its specificity is unknown. The TCR sequence derives from a woman aged 18-29 years in good health. The rearrangement links TRBV7-9 to TRBJ2-3, with D uncertain. The sequencing sample was made of naive CD4+ T cells from blood. CDR3 sequence reads: CASMQSRSSDTQYF. DNA of the CDR3: TGTGCCAGCATGCAAAGCAGAAGCTCAGATACGCAGTATTTT.